The rows below give T cell receptor beta chains drawn from one sample of a study of cytomegalovirus exposure and HLA in healthy donors. The repertoire was sequenced with immunoSEQ multiplex PCR; TCRdb's copy has only in-frame clones and lacks some. The sample has about 240,000 clones, approximately 86% seen once. Sequencing used PBMCs. The receptors stem from a woman aged 25 to 39 in good health and CMV-seropositive. Each CDR3 is given with its conserved first and last residue. The D gene is left open where the match is weak. Clone sizes are given selectively: once, few, many, or a class where the clone is expanded.

D gene,V gene,clone size,J gene,CDR3 protein,CDR3 DNA
.,TRBV7-8,.,TRBJ2-5,CASSLEPAQETQYF,TGTGCCAGCAGCTTAGAGCCCGCCCAAGAGACCCAGTACTTC
.,TRBV15,once,TRBJ2-1,CATSRGPGQDNEQFF,TGTGCCACCAGCAGAGGACCTGGTCAGGACAATGAGCAGTTCTTC
.,TRBV27,.,TRBJ2-2,CASSPGQHTGELFF,TGTGCCAGCAGTCCCGGACAGCACACCGGGGAGCTGTTTTTT
.,TRBV29-1,.,TRBJ2-1,CSVDGENSNEQFF,TGCAGCGTTGATGGAGAGAATAGCAATGAGCAGTTCTTC
.,TRBV19,.,TRBJ1-2,CASSIDRGAYGYTF,TGTGCCAGTAGTATAGATAGGGGCGCCTATGGCTACACCTTC
TRBD2,TRBV4-1,.,TRBJ2-3,CASSQGGLAGGPRTQYF,TGCGCCAGCAGCCAAGGAGGCCTAGCGGGAGGGCCAAGGACGCAGTATTTT
.,TRBV27,.,TRBJ2-3,CASSSFFRGGTQYF,TGTGCCAGCAGTTCATTTTTTCGAGGGGGTACGCAGTATTTT
.,TRBV2,.,TRBJ1-3,CASSDQVSGNTIYF,TGTGCCAGCAGTGATCAGGTTTCTGGAAACACCATATATTTT
.,TRBV7-2,.,TRBJ2-7,CASSSGVAAEGEQYF,TGTGCCAGCAGCTCGGGGGTAGCTGCAGAAGGGGAGCAGTACTTC
TRBD1,TRBV19,.,TRBJ2-3,CASSIGTGGGDTQYF,TGTGCCAGTAGTATTGGGACAGGGGGCGGAGATACGCAGTATTTT
.,TRBV18,.,TRBJ2-1,CASSPPLDRSSYNEQFF,TGTGCCAGCTCACCGCCCCTTGACCGGAGCTCCTACAATGAGCAGTTCTTC
.,TRBV2,.,TRBJ2-3,CASSGGGDTQYF,TGTGCCAGCAGTGGGGGGGGCGATACGCAGTATTTT
.,TRBV19,once,TRBJ2-1,CASSIAGVNEQFF,TGTGCCAGTAGTATAGCGGGAGTGAATGAGCAGTTCTTC
TRBD2,TRBV9,.,TRBJ2-2,CASSFSGVNTGELFF,TGTGCCAGCAGCTTTAGCGGGGTGAACACCGGGGAGCTGTTTTTT
.,TRBV5-6,.,TRBJ2-5,CASSLEVQVKETQYF,TGTGCCAGCAGCTTGGAGGTCCAGGTCAAAGAGACCCAGTACTTC
.,TRBV28,.,TRBJ1-3,CASRGSGNTIYF,TGTGCCAGCCGGGGGTCCGGAAACACCATATATTTT
.,TRBV11-2,.,TRBJ2-7,CASSLERDDSGEQYF,TGTGCCAGCAGCTTAGAGCGGGATGATTCGGGCGAGCAGTACTTC
TRBD2,TRBV27,.,TRBJ2-1,CASRQGLAGVHEQFF,TGTGCCAGCAGGCAGGGACTAGCGGGAGTGCATGAGCAGTTCTTC
.,TRBV7-9,.,TRBJ2-1,CASSKALGFSSYNEQFF,TGTGCCAGCAGCAAAGCCCTAGGATTTAGCTCCTACAATGAGCAGTTCTTC
TRBD2,TRBV19,few,TRBJ2-2,CASSIGRGATGELFF,TGTGCCAGTAGTATAGGGCGGGGGGCCACCGGGGAGCTGTTTTTT
TRBD1,TRBV10-3,few,TRBJ2-2,CAIGTGQSGELFF,TGTGCCATAGGGACAGGTCAATCCGGGGAGCTGTTTTTT
TRBD2,TRBV27,.,TRBJ2-7,CASSYTSAGRPYEQYF,TGTGCCAGCAGCTATACTAGCGCCGGACGTCCCTACGAGCAGTACTTC
.,TRBV6-5,.,TRBJ1-5,CASSYGGPGENQPQHF,TGTGCCAGCAGTTACGGGGGCCCAGGGGAAAATCAGCCCCAGCATTTT
.,TRBV6-5,once,TRBJ1-2,CASSFRPTSLDGYTF,TGTGCCAGCAGTTTCCGACCGACATCGCTCGATGGCTACACCTTC
.,TRBV30,.,TRBJ1-5,CAWSLKGGVVDQPQHF,TGTGCCTGGAGTCTAAAGGGAGGCGTAGTCGATCAGCCCCAGCATTTT
.,TRBV18,.,TRBJ2-1,CASSSLIGVRYNEQFF,TGTGCCAGCTCTTCCTTAATCGGTGTTCGCTACAATGAGCAGTTCTTC
.,TRBV11-3,once,TRBJ2-5,CASSLGGSGPYQETQYF,TGTGCCAGCAGCTTAGGTGGGAGCGGACCCTACCAAGAGACCCAGTACTTC
TRBD1,TRBV5-1,.,TRBJ1-2,CASSLEGQGNAGYTF,TGCGCCAGCAGCTTGGAGGGACAGGGGAACGCGGGCTACACCTTC
.,TRBV20-1,.,TRBJ2-5,CSAQIETQYF,TGCAGTGCCCAAATAGAGACCCAGTACTTC
.,TRBV28,.,TRBJ2-6,CASSTYRAGANVLTF,TGTGCCAGCAGTACCTACAGGGCTGGGGCCAACGTCCTGACTTTC
TRBD2,TRBV5-1,once,TRBJ2-3,CASSLVMSGRGDTQYF,TGCGCCAGCAGCTTGGTGATGAGCGGGAGGGGAGATACGCAGTATTTT
.,TRBV5-1,.,TRBJ2-3,CASSLEVAPDTQYF,TGCGCCAGCAGCTTGGAGGTAGCTCCAGATACGCAGTATTTT
TRBD2,TRBV11-2,once,TRBJ2-3,CASSSRGVLAGDTDTQYF,TGTGCCAGCAGCTCCAGGGGAGTACTAGCGGGGGACACAGATACGCAGTATTTT
TRBD2,TRBV4-2,.,TRBJ2-7,CASSHGLAGGREQYF,TGTGCCAGCAGCCATGGACTAGCGGGAGGGCGCGAGCAGTACTTC
.,TRBV27,.,TRBJ2-1,CASSLSRSYNEQFF,TGTGCCAGCAGTTTATCCCGCTCCTACAATGAGCAGTTCTTC
TRBD2,TRBV11-3,.,TRBJ2-7,CASSLGWTRGEQYF,TGTGCCAGCAGCTTAGGTTGGACTAGAGGCGAGCAGTACTTC
.,TRBV19,.,TRBJ2-7,CASTPKAGQTYEQYF,TGTGCCAGTACCCCCAAGGCCGGACAAACCTACGAGCAGTACTTC
.,TRBV9,.,TRBJ1-5,CASSVDGGPNQPQHF,TGTGCCAGCAGCGTAGACGGGGGGCCGAATCAGCCCCAGCATTTT
.,TRBV4-2,.,TRBJ2-5,CASSQGARREETQYF,TGTGCCAGCAGCCAAGGTGCGCGGAGAGAGGAGACCCAGTACTTC
TRBD2,TRBV29-1,few,TRBJ2-5,CSVERTGTSGTRGKETQYF,TGCAGCGTGGAAAGAACCGGGACTAGCGGGACCCGGGGAAAAGAGACCCAGTACTTC
.,TRBV5-1,.,TRBJ2-2,CASSLVRNTGELFF,TGCGCCAGCAGCTTGGTTCGGAACACCGGGGAGCTGTTTTTT